A single sample gave rise to the 27 T cell receptor beta chains below, sequenced in a study of long-term antiretroviral therapy in people with HIV. The run of the v3.0 immunoSEQ assay was at survey level. TCRdb keeps only in-frame clones here, not all; method: immunoSEQ multiplex PCR. The data show over 7,000 clones, with over 75% seen just once and about 15% held by the top ten. The source material was unsorted PBMCs, sampled 0.1 years after starting antiretroviral therapy. The receptor source for this set is a man between 40 and 49 years old with HIV.

This clone was picked up a small number of times. The rearrangement links TRBV6-1 to TRBJ1-2; TRBD1 matches at 9 bases. The CDR3 is 14 amino acids. V lost 6 bases and J lost 3; bases outside the gene matches: 5. Per the germline V gene, CDR1 is MNHNS and CDR2 is SASEGT. This CDR3 is CASSERDRDYGYTF. The CDR3 nucleotides read TGTGCCAGCAGCGAGAGGGACAGGGACTATGGCTACACCTTC.

The chain employs TRBV27 and TRBJ1-6; unclear D gene. The germline CDR1 and CDR2 sequences are MNHEY and SMNVEV (reference sequence). This CDR3 spans 14 amino acids. With 3 bases removed from V and 7 bases from J, the gap between germline ends came to 10 bases. CDR3 sequence reads: CASSFRGSNSPLHF. As DNA, the CDR3 is TGTGCCAGCAGTTTCCGGGGAAGCAATTCACCCCTCCACTTT.

The chain recombines TRBV6-5 with TRBJ2-7; D assignment may be TRBD1 or TRBD2 (5 bases each). CDR1 and CDR2 from the germline V gene are MNHEY and SVGAGI. The CDR3 covers 13 residues. With 6 bases removed from V and 3 bases from J, the gap between germline ends came to 12 bases. The CDR3, as DNA: TGTGCCAGCAGCCCCCGGGACGACTACGAGCAGTACTTC. Protein product: CASSPRDDYEQYF.

The chain couples TRBV7-2 to TRBJ2-4; possible D gene TRBD1, 5 bases. Deletions cut 1 base from V and 8 bases from J, with 12 bases between. CDR3 length: 14 residues. Germline V gene data show CDR1 as SGHTA and CDR2 as FQGNSA. CDR3 sequence: CASSLDPGIYIQYF. The CDR3 bases are TGTGCCAGCAGCTTAGATCCAGGGATTTACATTCAGTACTTC.

The CDR3 loop is CASSSGTGNEQFF. The CDR3 DNA follows: TGCGCCAGCAGTTCCGGGACAGGGAATGAGCAGTTCTTC. The V call is TRBV4-3, the J call TRBJ2-1; 9 bases match TRBD1. Unmatched junction bases numbered 4, after V lost 6 bases and J lost 7 bases. There are 13 residues in the CDR3. CDR1 and CDR2 (germline): LGHNA, YSLEER.

The chain recombines TRBV4-1 with TRBJ2-7, with D hard to call. Germline lookup yields CDR1 MGHRA and CDR2 YSYEKL. V gave up 1 base and J gave up 5 bases, with 18 bases separating them. CDR3 length: 16 amino acids. CDR3 region: CASSQVPDPTPDEQYF. The CDR3 DNA reads as TGCGCCAGCAGCCAAGTGCCGGACCCGACCCCCGACGAGCAGTACTTC.

By share, this clone ranks as large. The chain is built from TRBV14 and TRBJ1-4; D uncertain. There are 15 residues in the CDR3. V was cut by 0 bases and J by 0 bases, with 5 bases left in between. Germline lookup yields CDR1 SGHDN and CDR2 FVKESK. CDR3 residues: CASSQETATNEKLFF. DNA for the CDR3: TGTGCCAGCAGCCAAGAAACGGCAACTAATGAAAAACTGTTTTTT.

Within the sample, this clone is large. Within the sample, other DNA sequences also encode this same CDR3. The chain joins TRBV30 to TRBJ1-1; perhaps TRBD1 as D (6 bases). Germline V gives CDR1 GTSNPN, CDR2 SVGIG (reference sequence). Trimming took off 1 base at V and 8 bases at J, with 8 bases between the two ends. This CDR3 comprises 11 residues. The CDR3 nucleotides are TGTGCCTGGAGTGAAGGGGGGGAAGCTTTCTTT. Its translation: CAWSEGGEAFF.

This clone was observed a few times. The chain employs TRBV7-8 and TRBJ1-1; no clear D gene. In germline, CDR1 is SGHVS, CDR2 FQNEAQ. Trimming left V 1 base short and J 2 bases short, with 5 bases between. The CDR3 has 13 residues. CDR3 protein: CASSLEGNTEAFF. CDR3 sequence (DNA): TGTGCCAGCAGCTTAGAAGGCAACACTGAAGCTTTCTTT.

The gene calls are TRBV10-1 and TRBJ2-3; D is uncertain. Germline V gene lookup returns CDR1 WNHNN and CDR2 SYGVQD (reference sequence). V was cut by 2 bases and J by 5 bases, with 11 bases left in between. CDR3 length: 14 residues. The CDR3 loop reads CASSESFEVDTQYF. Written as DNA, the CDR3 is TGCGCCAGCAGTGAGAGTTTCGAGGTAGATACGCAGTATTTT.

V usage is TRBV7-9 and J usage is TRBJ1-4, with a possible D match to TRBD1 (6 bases). Germline CDR1 SEHNR, CDR2 FQNEAQ (reference sequence). V shed 5 bases and J shed 6 bases, with 13 bases lying between them. The CDR3 sequence is 14 residues long. CDR3 coding DNA: TGTGCCAGCAGCCAGACAGGCGTTGATGAAAAACTGTTTTTT. It translates to CASSQTGVDEKLFF.

This chain links TRBV14 with TRBJ2-2, with D unclear. Between the trimmed V and J ends, which lost 4 bases and 1 base, there was a span of 7 bases. The CDR3 sequence is 14 residues long. Germline CDR1 is SGHDN and CDR2 is FVKESK. The chain's CDR3 is CASSRQENTGELFF. As DNA, the CDR3 is TGTGCCAGCAGCCGTCAGGAGAACACCGGGGAGCTGTTTTTT.

The chain employs TRBV7-3 and TRBJ2-3; TRBD2 matches at 7 bases. Germline V CDR1 and CDR2: SGHTA, FQGTGA. The CDR3 sequence is 15 residues long. The J segment lost 5 bases and the V segment lost 2 bases, leaving 7 bases of the junction unmatched. The CDR3 loop is CASSLLAARVDTQYF. DNA of the CDR3: TGTGCCAGCAGCTTACTAGCGGCCCGGGTAGATACGCAGTATTTT.

This chain joins TRBV11-2 and TRBJ1-6, with 7 bases fitting TRBD1. The V segment lost 4 bases and the J segment 5 bases; nucleotides outside the gene matches: 5. This CDR3 is 15 amino acids long. CDR1 is SGHAT, CDR2 FQNNGV, per germline. This chain's CDR3 is CASSSQQGNNSPLHF. The CDR3 coding sequence is TGTGCCAGCAGCTCCCAACAGGGGAATAATTCACCCCTCCACTTT.

The table lists this clone with a count of one. The genes are TRBV6-1 and TRBJ1-1; TRBD1 is a possible D gene (6 bases). The CDR3 is 13 residues long. V lost 8 bases and J 5 bases, leaving 15 bases between the germline ends. Germline CDR1 is MNHNS and CDR2 is SASEGT. CDR3 loop: CASRPGGRTEAFF. CDR3 nucleotides: TGTGCCAGCCGTCCCGGGGGGCGAACTGAAGCTTTCTTT.

V and J are TRBV30 and TRBJ1-1; 9 nucleotides align to TRBD1. V shed 2 bases, J shed 8 bases, and the junction held 6 bases outside the gene matches. Germline CDR1 is GTSNPN and CDR2 is SVGIG (reference sequence). This CDR3 spans 13 amino acids. The CDR3 region is CAWSPDRGNEAFF. The CDR3 region has the DNA TGTGCCTGGAGTCCGGACAGGGGCAACGAAGCTTTCTTT.

This clone was seen a single time. The CDR3, as DNA: TGTGCCAGCGGATTGAGAGGGGTGGGCAATCAGCCCCAGCATTTT. This sequence encodes CASGLRGVGNQPQHF. This chain joins TRBV27 and TRBJ1-5; D possibly corresponds to TRBD1 (5 bases). The V gene lost 8 bases and the J gene lost 2 bases, with 16 bases spanning the gap. Per germline, CDR1 MNHEY and CDR2 SMNVEV (reference sequence). The CDR3 runs 15 residues.

There are a few counts of this clone. The chain is built from TRBV5-4 and TRBJ2-7; TRBD1 matches 7 bases. Losses at the gene ends were 2 bases for V and 6 bases for J; bases not matched to a gene: 11. This CDR3 region has 15 residues. Per the germline V gene, CDR1 is SGHNT and CDR2 is YYREEE (reference sequence). The CDR3 protein is CASSFDTGEAVEQYF. CDR3 bases: TGTGCCAGCAGCTTCGATACAGGGGAAGCGGTCGAGCAGTACTTC.

The chain joins TRBV9 to TRBJ2-3; D possibly corresponds to TRBD2 (6 bases). Germline CDR1 is SGDLS and CDR2 is YYNGEE. This CDR3 has 15 residues. V gave up 3 bases and J gave up 2 bases, with 13 bases separating them. The DNA of the CDR3 is TGTGCCAGCAGCGCGAGGGGACTTTTCACAGATACGCAGTATTTT. This sequence encodes CASSARGLFTDTQYF.

The chain has TRBV27 and TRBJ2-7; no reliable D call. Germline V gene sequence: CDR1 MNHEY, CDR2 SMNVEV (reference sequence). V lost 1 base and J lost 4, with 14 bases in between. This CDR3 contains 15 residues. In DNA, the CDR3 is TGTGCCAGCAGTTTATTTGGGGTACAGTCATACGAGCAGTACTTC. This sequence encodes CASSLFGVQSYEQYF.

This clone was observed a handful of times. The V call is TRBV7-2, the J call TRBJ1-2, with D perhaps matching TRBD1 (6 bases). The CDR3 runs 13 residues. Germline-derived CDR1 and CDR2 are SGHTA and FQGNSA. V was pared by 7 bases and J by 5 bases, with 14 bases between. The DNA for the CDR3 is TGTGCCAGCAACACAGGGTACCAGTATGGCTACACCTTC. Its translation: CASNTGYQYGYTF.

This clone was recorded only once. The chain joins TRBV10-3 to TRBJ1-2, with 8 nucleotides matching TRBD1. V was clipped by 2 bases and J by 4 bases; unmatched bases: 6. Germline values: CDR1 ENHRY, CDR2 SYGVKD. There are 15 residues in the CDR3. DNA of the CDR3: TGTGCCATCAGTGAGGGCGGACAGGGTTCCTATGGCTACACCTTC. Amino acids: CAISEGGQGSYGYTF.

This clone was found a few times. The rearrangement uses TRBV6-1 and TRBJ2-3; D remains ambiguous. Germline-derived CDR1 and CDR2 are MNHNS and SASEGT. CDR3 length: 12 amino acids. The V end was cut by 7 bases, the J end by 3 bases, with 8 bases between. The CDR3, as DNA: TGTGCCAGCACCTATAGGACAGATACGCAGTATTTT. Translation gives CASTYRTDTQYF.

The V and J genes are TRBV14 and TRBJ1-3; D is ambiguous. Germline V gene sequence: CDR1 SGHDN, CDR2 FVKESK. This CDR3 is built from 14 residues. V was trimmed by 1 base and J by 4 bases, leaving 8 bases between them. In DNA, the CDR3 is TGTGCCAGCAGCCAAGCGGCAGGAGGAAACACCATATATTTT. Translating gives CASSQAAGGNTIYF. The full variable domain, completed using reference TRBV14 and TRBJ1-3, is EAGVTQFPSHSVIEKGQTVTLRCDPISGHDNLYWYRRVMGKEIKFLLHFVKESKQDESGMPNNRFLAERTGGTYSTLKVQPAELEDSGVYFCASSQAAGGNTIYFGEGSWLTVV.

V is TRBV9 and J is TRBJ2-1; 11 bases agree with TRBD2. J gave up 7 bases and V 7 bases, and 7 bases lay outside the gene matches. This CDR3 is 14 amino acids long. Germline-derived CDR1 and CDR2 are SGDLS and YYNGEE. In DNA form, the CDR3 reads TGTGCCAGCGGCGAACTAGCGGGGGAAAATGAGCAGTTCTTC. Translation: CASGELAGENEQFF.

The chain uses TRBV27 and TRBJ2-5, with no clear D. Germline V lookup: CDR1 MNHEY, CDR2 SMNVEV (reference sequence). Trimming took off 6 bases at V and 2 bases at J, with 16 bases between the two ends. CDR3 length equals 15 residues. In DNA, the CDR3 is TGTGCCAGCAGGTCTAGGCCAGTAGTTCAAGAGACCCAGTACTTC. Translating it yields CASRSRPVVQETQYF.

This sequence joins TRBV6-1 and TRBJ1-5, with 9 bases matching TRBD1. Losses at the gene ends were 9 bases for V and 4 bases for J; bases not matched to a gene: 10. Germline lookup yields CDR1 MNHNS and CDR2 SASEGT. This CDR3 is 15 amino acids long. The CDR3 region is CASTLDRGINQPQHF. The CDR3, as DNA: TGTGCCAGTACGCTAGACAGGGGGATAAATCAGCCCCAGCATTTT.